The next 10 T cell receptor beta chains were all read from a single sample in a study of cytomegalovirus exposure and HLA in healthy donors. PCR amplification relied on 60 Vbeta primers (plus 13 Jbeta primers). Assay used: immunoSEQ multiplex PCR; TCRdb lists only in-frame clones, some missing. This table holds around 160,000 clones, 70% to 75% found once. The sample comprised PBMCs. Receptors were obtained from a man aged 18 to 29 in good health and CMV-seropositive.

The V and J genes are TRBV5-5 and TRBJ1-1; D uncertain. The CDR3 loop spans 14 amino acids. V shed 0 bases and J shed 3 bases, with 9 bases lying between them. Germline assignment: CDR1 SGHKS and CDR2 YYEKEE (reference sequence). Written as DNA, the CDR3 is TGTGCCAGCAGCTTGGCCGGGGATTACACTGAAGCTTTCTTT. This encodes CASSLAGDYTEAFF.

This clone was observed a few times. The chain couples TRBV6-5 to TRBJ1-1, with unresolved D. The CDR3 runs 13 residues. CDR1 and CDR2 (germline): MNHEY, SVGAGI. Trimming shortened V by 8 bases and J by 1 base, and 11 bases separated the two germline ends. The CDR3 nucleotides are TGTGCCAGCTCCACTGGGAGGAACACTGAAGCTTTCTTT. This gives the protein CASSTGRNTEAFF.

This clone was observed a few times. This rearrangement joins TRBV5-4 to TRBJ1-1; 10 positions match TRBD1. V lost 5 bases and J lost 6; bases outside the gene matches: 7. This CDR3 region has 14 residues. Looked up from germline, CDR1 is SGHNT and CDR2 is YYREEE (reference sequence). The CDR3 protein is CASSRGQGEAEAFF. The CDR3 DNA reads as TGTGCCAGCAGTCGAGGACAGGGGGAGGCTGAAGCTTTCTTT. The full variable domain, rest sourced from reference TRBV5-4 and TRBJ1-1, is ETGVTQSPTHLIKTRGQQVTLRCSSQSGHNTVSWYQQALGQGPQFIFQYYREEENGRGNFPPRFSGLQFPNYSSELNVNALELDDSALYLCASSRGQGEAEAFFGQGTRLTVV.

This clone was observed once. The rearrangement joins TRBV7-9 to TRBJ2-5, with D tentatively TRBD1 (6 bases). Germline values: CDR1 SEHNR, CDR2 FQNEAQ (reference sequence). The CDR3 has 16 amino acids. Trimming took 5 bases from V and 6 from J, leaving 22 bases between them. CDR3 in amino acids: CASSPSRTELRQTQYF. The CDR3 bases are TGTGCCAGCAGCCCCTCTAGGACAGAACTTCGACAGACCCAGTACTTC.

The CDR3 DNA sequence: TGTGCCAGTAGTCCACGGACACATATGAACACTGAAGCTTTCTTT. It encodes CASSPRTHMNTEAFF. V usage is TRBV19 and J usage is TRBJ1-1; weak D call: TRBD1 (5 bases). Germline V gene sequence: CDR1 LNHDA, CDR2 SQIVND (reference sequence). The CDR3 is made up of 15 amino acids. V lost 5 bases and J 0 bases, leaving 13 bases between the germline ends.

This sequence joins TRBV2 and TRBJ2-3; D remains ambiguous. V was trimmed by 5 bases and J by 6 bases, leaving 6 bases between them. Germline V gene sequence: CDR1 SNHLY, CDR2 FYNNEI. There are 11 residues in the CDR3. The CDR3 nucleotides read TGTGCCAGCAGTCAAATGGATACGCAGTATTTT. Amino acid sequence: CASSQMDTQYF. The variable domain in full, completed from reference TRBV2 and TRBJ2-3, reads EPEVTQTPSHQVTQMGQEVILRCVPISNHLYFYWYRQILGQKVEFLVSFYNNEISEKSEIFDDQFSVERPDGSNFTLKIRSTKLEDSAMYFCASSQMDTQYFGPGTRLTVL.

The V call is TRBV9, the J call TRBJ1-3; D uncertain. V was trimmed by 3 bases and J by 6 bases, leaving 13 bases between them. Germline CDR1 SGDLS, CDR2 YYNGEE. This CDR3 comprises 14 residues. In DNA, the CDR3 is TGTGCCAGCAGCGGCGAGGGTGGGTCAAACACCATATATTTT. Its protein product is CASSGEGGSNTIYF.

The chain carries TRBV7-9 and TRBJ2-7, with no clear D. Germline CDR1 SEHNR, CDR2 FQNEAQ (reference sequence). CDR3 length: 14 residues. Trimming left V 8 bases short and J 0 bases short, with 14 bases between. The DNA for the CDR3 is TGTGCCAGCCCTCCCGGCCTAGTCTCCTACGAGCAGTACGTC. Translating it yields CASPPGLVSYEQYV.

The chain links TRBV25-1 to TRBJ2-1; TRBD2 aligns across 13 bases. Germline V gene lookup returns CDR1 MGHDK and CDR2 SYGVNS. CDR3 size: 17 residues. Trimming cost V 6 bases and J 0 bases; bases outside gene matches: 5. CDR3 loop: CASRGLAGLSSYNEQFF. The CDR3 nucleotides read TGTGCCAGCAGGGGACTAGCGGGGTTAAGCTCCTACAATGAGCAGTTCTTC.

This rearrangement joins TRBV27 to TRBJ1-1; 8 bases are shared with TRBD1. The length of the CDR3 is 16 residues. V trimming: 3 bases; J trimming: 4 bases; junction bases outside the gene matches: 10. Per the germline V gene, CDR1 is MNHEY and CDR2 is SMNVEV (reference sequence). This CDR3 reads CASSFRQGPPVTEAFF. The CDR3 DNA reads TGTGCCAGCAGTTTCCGACAGGGGCCCCCTGTCACTGAAGCTTTCTTT.